Each of the 31 T cell receptor beta chains below was sequenced from the same sample in a study of CD8+CD57+ T cells in acquired aplastic anemia. TCR beta VDJ and CDR3 profiling used genomic DNA as template. In TCRdb, the reads were re-called with MiXCR into one record per CDR3 protein. This sample has around 64,000 distinct CDR3 sequences, with about 50% found just once. Sequencing was done on a sample of sorted CD4+, CD8+, or CD8+CD57+ T cells (not recorded which) from PBMCs. These receptors were collected from a human donor in good health, serving as a control.

J is TRBJ1-2 and V is TRBV25-1; 10 bases fit TRBD1. CDR1 is MGHDK, CDR2 SYGVNS, per germline. Germline trimming cut 8 bases from V and 4 bases from J; bases unmatched to any gene: 16. CDR3 size: 17 residues. This CDR3 is CASARASGTGAFYGYTF. The CDR3 DNA follows: TGTGCCAGCGCGAGGGCGTCCGGGACAGGGGCTTTCTATGGCTACACCTTC.

Ten or more counts support this clonotype. The chain links TRBV19 to TRBJ1-1; no clear D gene. There are 18 residues in the CDR3. The germline V and J ends were trimmed by 6 bases and 0 bases, with 23 bases remaining between them. Germline-derived CDR1 and CDR2 are LNHDA and SQIVND (reference sequence). CDR3 bases: TGTGCCAGTAGCCCGGGGTCGAAACACCGCCCTATGAACACTGAAGCTTTCTTT. It translates to CASSPGSKHRPMNTEAFF.

The J gene is TRBJ1-5, the V gene TRBV4-1, with 9 bases matching TRBD1. Looked up from germline, CDR1 is MGHRA and CDR2 is YSYEKL. The trim removed 0 bases at V and 11 bases at J, leaving 8 bases unmatched. There are 15 residues in the CDR3. The CDR3 region is CASSQEPGQGWAQHF. CDR3 nucleotides: TGCGCCAGCAGCCAAGAACCGGGACAGGGTTGGGCCCAGCATTTT.

The chain carries TRBV20-1 and TRBJ2-7; 9 nucleotides match TRBD1. The ends lost 2 bases at V and 4 bases at J; junction bases unmatched: 3. CDR1 and CDR2 (germline): DFQATT, SNEGSKA (reference sequence). CDR3 length: 13 residues. CDR3 DNA sequence: TGCAGTGCTAGAAGTGACAGGGGGTACGAGCAGTACTTC. It specifies CSARSDRGYEQYF.

The count of this clonotype is one. The CDR3 nucleotides read TGTGCCACCAGTGCAGAAAATGGCTACACCTTC. It encodes CATSAENGYTF. The chain joins TRBV24-1 to TRBJ1-2; D is undetermined. V was pared by 5 bases and J by 6 bases, with 6 bases between. The CDR3 spans 11 residues. Per the germline V gene, CDR1 is KGHDR and CDR2 is SFDVKD.

The chain carries TRBV10-2 and TRBJ2-7; D is possibly TRBD2 (6 bases). V dropped 4 bases and J dropped 3 bases, with 22 bases sitting between them. The germline V gene has CDR1 WSHSY and CDR2 SAAADI. The CDR3 consists of 17 residues. The CDR3 loop is CASSAWSVGGKLYEQYF. The CDR3 DNA is TGCGCCAGCAGTGCCTGGAGTGTCGGGGGTAAACTCTACGAGCAGTACTTC.

The table lists this clonotype with a few counts. The chain joins TRBV15 to TRBJ2-3, with TRBD2 matching 8 bases. The CDR3 loop spans 16 amino acids. Germline lookup yields CDR1 LNHNV and CDR2 YYDKDF (reference sequence). V lost 1 base and J lost 2; bases outside the gene matches: 5. The CDR3 region has the DNA TGTGCCACCAGCAGAGTGGCGGGGGGATACACAGATACGCAGTATTTT. It specifies CATSRVAGGYTDTQYF.

In this sample, this clonotype turned up many times. This chain uses TRBV24-1 with TRBJ2-1; 9 nucleotides match TRBD1. The ends lost 4 bases at V and 4 bases at J; junction bases unmatched: 7. This CDR3 comprises 16 residues. From germline, CDR1 is KGHDR and CDR2 SFDVKD. CDR3 loop: CATSENRGPTYNEQFF. In nucleotides, the CDR3 is TGTGCCACCAGTGAGAACAGGGGGCCCACTTACAATGAGCAGTTCTTC.

The gene calls are TRBV28 and TRBJ2-7; D is ambiguous. V dropped 3 bases and J dropped 3 bases, with 9 bases sitting between them. This CDR3 has 13 residues. Germline V gene data show CDR1 as MDHEN and CDR2 as SYDVKM. For the CDR3, the DNA is TGTGCCAGCAGTTTCGGACCCCTCTACGAGCAGTACTTC. The encoded protein is CASSFGPLYEQYF.

The chain joins TRBV15 to TRBJ2-7; perhaps TRBD2 as D (5 bases). This CDR3 has 13 amino acids. V lost 5 bases and J 7 bases, leaving 15 bases between the germline ends. Germline loops: CDR1 LNHNV, CDR2 YYDKDF (reference sequence). The CDR3 DNA is TGTGCCACCAGCCTAGCCCGGGTGAGAGAGCAGTACTTC. This sequence encodes CATSLARVREQYF.

The gene calls are TRBV15 and TRBJ2-1; D is perhaps TRBD2 (6 bases). The CDR3 covers 15 residues. The V and J ends lost 3 bases and 8 bases respectively, with 17 bases between them. Germline CDR1 reads LNHNV; CDR2 reads YYDKDF (reference sequence). The CDR3 is CATSRGLGESYEQFF. The DNA for the CDR3 is TGTGCCACCAGCAGGGGACTGGGAGAGAGTTATGAGCAGTTCTTC. Together with reference TRBV15 and TRBJ2-1, the CDR3 gives the full variable domain: DAMVIQNPRYQVTQFGKPVTLSCSQTLNHNVMYWYQQKSSQAPKLLFHYYDKDFNNEADTPDNFQSRRPNTSFCFLDIRSPGLGDTAMYLCATSRGLGESYEQFFGPGTRLTVL.

This chain joins TRBV13 and TRBJ2-2; D tentatively fits TRBD1 or TRBD2 (6 bases each). The CDR3 is 14 amino acids. The V gene's germline CDR1 is PRHDT and CDR2 FYEKMQ (reference sequence). The V gene lost 2 bases and the J gene lost 5 bases, with 9 bases spanning the gap. CDR3 in DNA: TGTGCCAGCAGCTTACAGGGGAGGACCGGGGAGCTGTTTTTT. It yields the protein CASSLQGRTGELFF.

Concerning this clonotype: A read error may produce the germline difference seen at one junction end. The chain couples TRBV7-7 to TRBJ2-3; 7 nucleotides match TRBD2. CDR1 SSHAT and CDR2 FNYEAQ come from the germline V gene (reference sequence). This CDR3 contains 16 residues. The CDR3 DNA is TGTGCTAGCAGCTTATCAGCGGGGCGTAGCACAGATACGCAGTATTTT. Amino acids: CASSLSAGRSTDTQYF.

This clonotype was observed a single time. This chain connects TRBV19 to TRBJ1-3; a weak D match, TRBD1 (6 bases). Trimming cost V 0 bases and J 1 base, with 7 bases left between them. This CDR3 spans 15 amino acids. Germline lookup yields CDR1 LNHDA and CDR2 SQIVND (reference sequence). CDR3 residues: CASSIDTGSGNTIYF. The CDR3 nucleotides read TGTGCCAGTAGTATAGATACAGGGTCTGGAAACACCATATATTTT. The full variable domain, with the rest looked up from reference TRBV19 and TRBJ1-3, is DGGITQSPKYLFRKEGQNVTLSCEQNLNHDAMYWYRQDPGQGLRLIYYSQIVNDFQKGDIAEGYSVSREKKESFPLTVTSAQKNPTAFYLCASSIDTGSGNTIYFGEGSWLTVV.

In its sample, this clonotype is medium-sized (0.01 to 0.1%). A junction end diverges from the germline sequence, so it may reflect a read error. This chain joins TRBV29-1 and TRBJ2-3; 12 nucleotides line up with TRBD2. Germline V lookup: CDR1 SQVTM, CDR2 ANQGSEA. There are 14 residues in the CDR3. CDR3 in DNA: TGCAGCGTCGAAGCGGGACTAGCGGGAGATACGCAGTATTTT. Its protein is CSVEAGLAGDTQYF.

CDR3 sequence (DNA): TGCAGTGCCACCAAACAAAAGGGACTAGCGGATGCCGCCCCTCGATCAGATACGCAGTATTTT. As protein: CSATKQKGLADAAPRSDTQYF. The rearrangement joins TRBV20-1 to TRBJ2-3; 11 bases line up with TRBD2. The length of the CDR3 is 21 residues. Trimming at V came to 6 bases and at J to 4 bases, leaving 27 bases not matched to a gene. CDR1 DFQATT and CDR2 SNEGSKA come from the germline V gene (reference sequence).

This chain uses TRBV7-9 with TRBJ2-5; 9 bases match TRBD2. The length of the CDR3 is 14 residues. CDR1 SEHNR and CDR2 FQNEAQ come from the germline V gene (reference sequence). Unmatched junction bases numbered 0, after V lost 0 bases and J lost 4 bases. The CDR3 spells CASSLALAGETQYF. Written as DNA, the CDR3 is TGTGCCAGCAGCTTAGCACTAGCGGGAGAGACCCAGTACTTC.

This clonotype turned up a few times. The chain uses TRBV9 and TRBJ2-1, with 8 bases fitting TRBD2. The V and J ends lost 4 bases and 5 bases, in that order; junction bases with no gene match: 8. Germline loops: CDR1 SGDLS, CDR2 YYNGEE. The CDR3 has 15 amino acids. The CDR3 loop is CASSILSGRDNEQFF. The CDR3 DNA reads TGTGCCAGCAGCATTCTAAGCGGGAGAGACAATGAGCAGTTCTTC.

V and J are TRBV29-1 and TRBJ1-1; TRBD1 matches 9 bases. Germline V lookup: CDR1 SQVTM, CDR2 ANQGSEA. The V and J ends lost 6 bases and 0 bases, in that order; junction bases with no gene match: 14. This CDR3 is 17 amino acids long. CDR3 sequence: CSVWTSGTGSMNTEAFF. CDR3 nucleotides: TGCAGCGTGTGGACTAGCGGGACAGGGTCCATGAACACTGAAGCTTTCTTT.

The V and J genes are TRBV25-1 and TRBJ2-1, with 10 positions matching TRBD2. The CDR3 is made up of 15 amino acids. With V trimmed by 7 bases and J by 2 bases, 5 bases remained unmatched. Germline V gives CDR1 MGHDK, CDR2 SYGVNS. CDR3 sequence (DNA): TGTGCCAGCAACCCACTAGCGGGGCCCTACAATGAGCAGTTCTTC. Protein product: CASNPLAGPYNEQFF.

Many counts were recorded for this clonotype. This sequence joins TRBV6-5 and TRBJ2-7, with a weak D call TRBD1 (6 bases). V lost 2 bases and J 3 bases, leaving 11 bases between the germline ends. There are 14 residues in the CDR3. In germline, CDR1 is MNHEY, CDR2 SVGAGI. CDR3: CASSYLGQGYEQYF. CDR3 DNA sequence: TGTGCCAGCAGTTACCTGGGACAAGGCTACGAGCAGTACTTC.

This clonotype was detected many times. The rearrangement links TRBV2 to TRBJ1-5; no definite D call. Germline lookup yields CDR1 SNHLY and CDR2 FYNNEI. With 6 bases removed from V and 0 bases from J, the gap between germline ends came to 9 bases. The CDR3 has 14 amino acids. CDR3 coding DNA: TGTGCCAGCAGCTGGATAAGTAGCAATCAGCCCCAGCATTTT. Protein sequence: CASSWISSNQPQHF.

The chain joins TRBV11-1 to TRBJ2-1, with 10 bases aligning to TRBD2. The length of the CDR3 is 16 residues. Germline CDR1 SGHAT, CDR2 FQDESV (reference sequence). V lost 0 bases to trimming and J lost 6 bases; unmatched junction nucleotides: 5. CDR3 region: CASSLALAGDPNEQFF. The CDR3 DNA is TGTGCCAGCAGCTTAGCCCTAGCGGGAGATCCCAATGAGCAGTTCTTC.

The V and J genes are TRBV12-3 or TRBV12-4 and TRBJ2-3; D may be TRBD1 (5 bases). The CDR3 is 14 residues long. Trimming left V 7 bases short and J 2 bases short, with 13 bases between. The CDR3 sequence: CASTPDTTTDTQYF. CDR3 in DNA: TGTGCCAGCACCCCGGACACGACCACAGATACGCAGTATTTT.

Ten or more counts support this clonotype. The chain is built from TRBV27 and TRBJ2-1; the match to TRBD2 covers 12 bases. With V trimmed by 6 bases and J by 8 bases, 11 bases remained unmatched. CDR3 length equals 16 residues. Germline assignment: CDR1 MNHEY and CDR2 SMNVEV (reference sequence). CDR3 bases: TGTGCCAGCAGCCTGCCAGCGACTAGCGGGAGCTATGAGCAGTTCTTC. The encoded protein is CASSLPATSGSYEQFF.

This clonotype was counted at least ten times. The chain recombines TRBV7-9 with TRBJ1-2; 9 nucleotides line up with TRBD1. V was clipped by 5 bases and J by 4 bases; unmatched bases: 11. This CDR3 is 16 amino acids long. The germline V gene encodes CDR1 SEHNR and CDR2 FQNEAQ (reference sequence). In nucleotides, the CDR3 is TGTGCCAGCAGCCCGGGACAGGGCTTCCTTTCCTATGGCTACACCTTC. Translated: CASSPGQGFLSYGYTF.

Many counts were recorded for this clonotype. V is TRBV12-3 or TRBV12-4 and J is TRBJ2-3, with 16 nucleotides matching TRBD2. Losses at the gene ends were 10 bases for V and 6 bases for J; bases not matched to a gene: 4. The CDR3 consists of 14 residues. The CDR3 loop is CATGLAGGGDTQYF. DNA of the CDR3: TGTGCCACGGGACTAGCGGGAGGGGGGGATACGCAGTATTTT.

This clonotype was found many times. The genes are TRBV20-1 and TRBJ1-4, with a possible D match to TRBD1 (5 bases). This CDR3 is built from 13 residues. Germline CDR1 and CDR2: DFQATT and SNEGSKA (reference sequence). V lost 6 bases and J lost 8, with 16 bases in between. CDR3 coding DNA: TGCAGTGCGATGGGGGGAGAGGGAGAAAAACTGTTTTTT. Protein sequence: CSAMGGEGEKLFF.

V is TRBV19 and J is TRBJ2-2, with D perhaps TRBD2 (6 bases). This CDR3 has 13 amino acids. Germline lookup yields CDR1 LNHDA and CDR2 SQIVND (reference sequence). V shed 11 bases and J shed 0 bases, with 10 bases lying between them. The CDR3 reads CAGRETNTGELFF. DNA for the CDR3: TGTGCCGGCCGGGAGACGAACACCGGGGAGCTGTTTTTT.

The sample holds many counts of this clonotype. The chain combines TRBV7-2 with TRBJ2-1; 9 nucleotides agree with TRBD1. The CDR3 spans 15 residues. Trimming removed 5 bases from V and 7 bases from J; junction bases left unmatched: 9. Germline V gene sequence: CDR1 SGHTA, CDR2 FQGNSA. This CDR3 reads CASSNRQGELNEQFF. The CDR3 region has the DNA TGTGCCAGCAGCAACCGACAGGGGGAGTTGAATGAGCAGTTCTTC.

This clonotype was counted at least ten times. The V and J genes are TRBV11-2 and TRBJ2-3; D is ambiguous. The CDR3 has 12 amino acids. V was pared by 5 bases and J by 10 bases, with 13 bases between. The germline V gene has CDR1 SGHAT and CDR2 FQNNGV. DNA for the CDR3: TGTGCCAGCAGCCAAGGTCCGGGTGCGCAGTATTTT. Encoded protein: CASSQGPGAQYF.